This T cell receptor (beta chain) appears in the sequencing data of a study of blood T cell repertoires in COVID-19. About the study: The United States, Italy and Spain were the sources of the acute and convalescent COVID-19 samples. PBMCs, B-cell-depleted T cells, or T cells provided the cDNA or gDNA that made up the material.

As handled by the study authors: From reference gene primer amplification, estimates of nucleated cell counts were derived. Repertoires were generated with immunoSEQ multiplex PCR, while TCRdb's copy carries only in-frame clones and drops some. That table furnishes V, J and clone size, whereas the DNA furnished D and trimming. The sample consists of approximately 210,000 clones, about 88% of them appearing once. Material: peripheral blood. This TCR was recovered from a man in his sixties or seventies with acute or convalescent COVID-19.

In DNA, the CDR3 is TGTGCCAGTAGTGACCCCGAGGTATACGAGCAGTACTTC. Protein sequence: CASSDPEVYEQYF. The chain employs TRBV19 and TRBJ2-7; D is unresolved. The ends were cut back, 5 bases at V and 4 bases at J, with 12 bases in the middle. The CDR3 length is 13 residues. From germline, CDR1 is LNHDA and CDR2 SQIVND (reference sequence).